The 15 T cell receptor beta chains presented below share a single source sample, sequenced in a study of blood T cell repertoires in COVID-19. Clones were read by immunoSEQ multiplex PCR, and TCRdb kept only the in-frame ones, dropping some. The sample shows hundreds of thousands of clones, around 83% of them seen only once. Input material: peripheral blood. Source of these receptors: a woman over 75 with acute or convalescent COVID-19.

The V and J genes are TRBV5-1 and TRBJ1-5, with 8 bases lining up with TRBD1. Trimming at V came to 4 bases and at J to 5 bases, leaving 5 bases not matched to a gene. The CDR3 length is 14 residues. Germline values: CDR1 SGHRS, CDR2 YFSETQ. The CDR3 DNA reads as TGCGCCAGCAGCCCGGACAGGGCCGATCAGCCCCAGCATTTT. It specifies CASSPDRADQPQHF.

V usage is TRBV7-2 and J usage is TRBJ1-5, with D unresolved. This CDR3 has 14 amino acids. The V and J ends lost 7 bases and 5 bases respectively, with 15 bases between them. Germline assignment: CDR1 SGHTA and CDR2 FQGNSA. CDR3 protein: CASTSGRGDQPQHF. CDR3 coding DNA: TGTGCCAGCACTAGTGGGAGAGGAGATCAGCCCCAGCATTTT.

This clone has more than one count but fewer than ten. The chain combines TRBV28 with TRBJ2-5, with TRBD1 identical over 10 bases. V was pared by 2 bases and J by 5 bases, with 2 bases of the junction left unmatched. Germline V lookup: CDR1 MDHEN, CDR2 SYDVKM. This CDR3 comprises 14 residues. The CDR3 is CASSLDRGQETQYF. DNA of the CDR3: TGTGCCAGCAGTTTAGACAGGGGGCAGGAGACCCAGTACTTC.

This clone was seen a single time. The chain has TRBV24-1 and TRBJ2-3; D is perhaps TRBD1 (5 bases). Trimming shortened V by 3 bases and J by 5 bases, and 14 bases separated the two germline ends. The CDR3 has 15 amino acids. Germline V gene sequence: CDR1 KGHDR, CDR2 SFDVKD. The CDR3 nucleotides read TGTGCCACCAGTGATCCGGACACCCGTCGAGATACGCAGTATTTT. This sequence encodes CATSDPDTRRDTQYF.

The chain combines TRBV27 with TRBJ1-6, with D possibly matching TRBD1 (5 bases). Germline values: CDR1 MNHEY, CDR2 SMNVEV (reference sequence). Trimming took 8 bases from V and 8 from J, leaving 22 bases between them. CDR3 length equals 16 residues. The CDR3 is CASGYSGGGGDSPLHF. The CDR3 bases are TGTGCCAGCGGCTACTCGGGGGGGGGTGGGGATTCACCCCTCCACTTT.

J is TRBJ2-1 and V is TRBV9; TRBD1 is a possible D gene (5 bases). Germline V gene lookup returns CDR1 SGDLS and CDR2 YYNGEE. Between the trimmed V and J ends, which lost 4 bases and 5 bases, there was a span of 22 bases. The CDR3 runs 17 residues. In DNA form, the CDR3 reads TGTGCCAGCAGCCCCCGCCAGGGCAGGCTCCCACACAATGAGCAGTTCTTC. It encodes CASSPRQGRLPHNEQFF.

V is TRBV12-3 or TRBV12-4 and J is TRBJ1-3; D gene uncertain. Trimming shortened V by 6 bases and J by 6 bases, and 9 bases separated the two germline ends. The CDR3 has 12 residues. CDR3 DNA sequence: TGTGCCAGCAGCCCTTCGTTAAACACCATATATTTT. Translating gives CASSPSLNTIYF.

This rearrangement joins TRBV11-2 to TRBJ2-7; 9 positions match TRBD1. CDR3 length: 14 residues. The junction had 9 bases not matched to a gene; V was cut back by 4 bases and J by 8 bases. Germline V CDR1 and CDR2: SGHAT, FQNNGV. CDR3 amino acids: CASSSTTGGEKQYF. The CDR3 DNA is TGTGCCAGCAGCTCGACGACAGGGGGGGAAAAGCAGTACTTC.

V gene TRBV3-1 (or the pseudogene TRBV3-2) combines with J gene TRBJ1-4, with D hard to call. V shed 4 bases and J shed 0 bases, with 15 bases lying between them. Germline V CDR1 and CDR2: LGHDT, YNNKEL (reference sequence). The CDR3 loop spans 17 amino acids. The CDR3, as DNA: TGTGCCAGCAGCCGTCGGGAGTTTACGCCAACTAATGAAAAACTGTTTTTT. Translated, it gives CASSRREFTPTNEKLFF.

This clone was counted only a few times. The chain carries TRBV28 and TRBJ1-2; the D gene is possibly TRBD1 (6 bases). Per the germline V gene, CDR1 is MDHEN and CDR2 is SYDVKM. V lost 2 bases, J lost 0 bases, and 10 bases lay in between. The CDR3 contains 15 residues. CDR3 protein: CASSLPGTTNYGYTF. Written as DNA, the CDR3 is TGTGCCAGCAGTTTACCAGGGACAACTAACTATGGCTACACCTTC.

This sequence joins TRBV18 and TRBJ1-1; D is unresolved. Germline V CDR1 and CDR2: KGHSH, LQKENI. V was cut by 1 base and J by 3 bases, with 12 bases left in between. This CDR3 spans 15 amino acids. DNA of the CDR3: TGTGCCAGCTCACCACTCCGGGTTGAGTACACTGAAGCTTTCTTT. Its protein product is CASSPLRVEYTEAFF.

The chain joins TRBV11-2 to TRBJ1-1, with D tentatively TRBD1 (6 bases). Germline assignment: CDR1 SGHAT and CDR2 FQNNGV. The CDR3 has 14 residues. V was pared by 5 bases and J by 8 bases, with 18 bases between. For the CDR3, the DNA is TGTGCCAGCAGCCCCGGACAGACTCCGCCGGAAGCTTTCTTT. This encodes CASSPGQTPPEAFF.

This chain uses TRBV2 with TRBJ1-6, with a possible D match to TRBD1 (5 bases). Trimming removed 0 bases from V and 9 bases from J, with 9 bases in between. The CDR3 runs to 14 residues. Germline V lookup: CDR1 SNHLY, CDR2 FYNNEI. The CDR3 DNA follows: TGTGCCAGCAGTGAAGCAGGGGTCGGTTCACCCCTCCACTTT. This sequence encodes CASSEAGVGSPLHF.

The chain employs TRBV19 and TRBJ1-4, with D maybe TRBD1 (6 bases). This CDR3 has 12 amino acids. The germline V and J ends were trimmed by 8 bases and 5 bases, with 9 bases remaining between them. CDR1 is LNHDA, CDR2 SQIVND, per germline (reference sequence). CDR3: CASQGLNEKLFF. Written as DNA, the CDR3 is TGTGCCAGTCAGGGGTTAAATGAAAAACTGTTTTTT.

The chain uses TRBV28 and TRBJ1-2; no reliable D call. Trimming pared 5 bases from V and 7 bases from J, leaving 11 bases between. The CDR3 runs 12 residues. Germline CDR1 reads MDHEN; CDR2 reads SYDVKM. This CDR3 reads CASSEGLSGYTF. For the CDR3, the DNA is TGTGCCAGCAGTGAGGGCCTTTCTGGCTACACCTTC.